This T cell receptor (beta chain) was identified in a study of T cells after yellow fever vaccination. The study's findings and limits: A small share of clonotypes appeared in both CD4 and CD8 compartments. Abundant clonotypes (contaminants from the bulk population) could be present in FACS-sorted repertoires.

This clonotype was observed a handful of times. Its antigen is currently unknown. 5'RACE template switching generated TCR cDNA, adding a universal primer site and UMIs. A single record per CDR3 protein comes from TCRdb applying MiXCR to the 5' RACE reads. This table has a few hundred thousand distinct CDR3 sequences, about 5.2% appearing once. The CDR3 contains 12 residues. Germline V gene data show CDR1 as DFQATT and CDR2 as SNEGSKA (reference sequence). V lost 4 bases, J lost 4 bases, and 2 bases stayed unmatched. V is TRBV20-1 and J is TRBJ1-2; 8 bases are a match to TRBD1. The sequences come from CD4+ T cells sorted from PBMCs, collected on the day of the yellow fever booster vaccination. This clonotype was obtained from a man aged 18 to 29 who received the YFV17D yellow fever vaccine. DNA of the CDR3: TGCAGTGCTACTACAGGGGGCTATGGCTACACCTTC. It yields the protein CSATTGGYGYTF.